The 27 T cell receptor beta chains below all came from one sample that was sequenced in a study of blood T cell repertoires in COVID-19. Assay: immunoSEQ multiplex PCR; the TCRdb copy retains only in-frame clones and omits some. This table holds around 160,000 clones, around 80% found once. The sample taken for sequencing was peripheral blood. Source of these receptors: a human donor in a cohort sampled during active COVID-19.

This chain joins TRBV28 and TRBJ1-2; 7 nucleotides match TRBD1. V shed 10 bases, J shed 2 bases, and the junction held 13 bases outside the gene matches. The germline gives CDR1 MDHEN, CDR2 SYDVKM. The CDR3 has 15 amino acids. CDR3 coding DNA: TGTGCCACCCCCGGTCACGAGGGGGCCAACTATGGCTACACCTTC. It codes for CATPGHEGANYGYTF.

In nucleotides, the CDR3 is TGTGCCTGGAGTGTAACAGGTACCTATGGCTACACCTTC. Residues: CAWSVTGTYGYTF. The V gene is TRBV30, the J gene TRBJ1-2; D may be TRBD1 (5 bases). Germline lookup yields CDR1 GTSNPN and CDR2 SVGIG (reference sequence). This CDR3 spans 13 amino acids. The V end lost 0 bases, the J end lost 4 bases, and 9 bases lay between the germline ends. Full variable domain (outside the CDR3, taken from reference TRBV30 and TRBJ1-2): SQTIHQWPATLVQPVGSPLSLECTVEGTSNPNLYWYRQAAGRGLQLLFYSVGIGQISSEVPQNLSASRPQDRQFILSSKKLLLSDSGFYLCAWSVTGTYGYTFGSGTRLTVV.

The chain combines TRBV5-4 with TRBJ2-7, with 11 nucleotides matching TRBD1. The CDR3 spans 15 residues. The V and J ends lost 2 bases and 5 bases, in that order; junction bases with no gene match: 6. CDR1 and CDR2 from the germline V gene are SGHNT and YYREEE (reference sequence). The CDR3 is CASSLGDRGAHEQYF. DNA for the CDR3: TGTGCCAGCAGCTTAGGGGACAGGGGGGCCCACGAGCAGTACTTC. Complete variable domain (other parts from reference TRBV5-4 and TRBJ2-7): ETGVTQSPTHLIKTRGQQVTLRCSSQSGHNTVSWYQQALGQGPQFIFQYYREEENGRGNFPPRFSGLQFPNYSSELNVNALELDDSALYLCASSLGDRGAHEQYFGPGTRLTVT.

This chain uses TRBV4-1 with TRBJ1-5, with TRBD1 identical over 9 bases. Germline V CDR1 and CDR2: MGHRA, YSYEKL. V shed 4 bases and J 7 bases; nucleotides not matched to a gene: 2. This CDR3 contains 13 residues. The CDR3 bases are TGCGCCAGCAGCCGGACAGGGGTCCAGCCCCAGCATTTT. It translates to CASSRTGVQPQHF.

The genes are TRBV6-4 and TRBJ2-2; 7 bases are a match to TRBD2. V lost 5 bases, J lost 4 bases, and 7 bases stayed unmatched. Per germline, CDR1 MRHNA and CDR2 SNTAGT. The CDR3 contains 15 residues. The CDR3 DNA sequence: TGTGCCAGCAGTTCCGGGACTAAAACCACCGGGGAGCTGTTTTTT. Translating gives CASSSGTKTTGELFF.

The rearrangement joins TRBV29-1 to TRBJ2-7; 9 bases are a match to TRBD1. The V segment lost 5 bases and the J segment 2 bases; nucleotides outside the gene matches: 4. CDR1 is SQVTM and CDR2 is ANQGSEA in the germline V gene. This CDR3 comprises 13 residues. The DNA of the CDR3 is TGCAGCGTTTGGGACAGGGAGACCTACGAGCAGTACTTC. Protein sequence: CSVWDRETYEQYF.

This chain links TRBV6-2 or TRBV6-3 with TRBJ2-7; no firm D call. The CDR3 consists of 16 residues. Per germline, CDR1 MNHEY and CDR2 SVGEGT. Trimming took off 2 bases at V and 2 bases at J, with 16 bases between the two ends. CDR3: CASSYAWADPPYEQYF. In nucleotides, the CDR3 is TGTGCCAGCAGTTACGCTTGGGCAGATCCTCCCTACGAGCAGTACTTC.

The chain carries TRBV21-1 and TRBJ1-2; the tabulated D call, TRBD1, remains unverified against the DNA. TRBV21-1 is recorded as a pseudogene. The CDR3 is 17 residues long. The CDR3 here is CASSKVKTTALNYGYTF. DNA for the CDR3: TGTGCCAGCAGCAAAGTGAAGACAACAGCTTTAAACTATGGCTACACCTTC.

V and J are TRBV7-2 and TRBJ1-4, with 10 positions matching TRBD1. Trimming cost V 5 bases and J 6 bases; bases outside gene matches: 9. The CDR3 runs 16 residues. Germline loops: CDR1 SGHTA, CDR2 FQGNSA. The chain's CDR3 is CASSLGLDRGHEKLFF. The CDR3 DNA reads as TGTGCCAGCAGCCTAGGCCTTGACAGGGGGCATGAAAAACTGTTTTTT.

In DNA form, the CDR3 reads TGTGCCAGTAGTGCCACGAGAGGACAGGGATATACTGAAGCTTTCTTT. Amino acids: CASSATRGQGYTEAFF. J is TRBJ1-1 and V is TRBV19; 8 positions match TRBD1. CDR3 length: 16 residues. J was trimmed by 5 bases and V by 5 bases; bases with no gene match: 13. The germline CDR1 and CDR2 sequences are LNHDA and SQIVND (reference sequence). The full variable domain, in which reference TRBV19 and TRBJ1-1 provide the parts outside the CDR3, is DGGITQSPKYLFRKEGQNVTLSCEQNLNHDAMYWYRQDPGQGLRLIYYSQIVNDFQKGDIAEGYSVSREKKESFPLTVTSAQKNPTAFYLCASSATRGQGYTEAFFGQGTRLTVV.

This chain uses TRBV18 with TRBJ2-7, with 10 bases matching TRBD1. Trimming cost V 0 bases and J 2 bases; bases outside gene matches: 7. This CDR3 comprises 17 residues. Germline-derived CDR1 and CDR2 are KGHSH and LQKENI. The CDR3, as DNA: TGTGCCAGCTCACCACCGGGACAGGGGTCCCTTACCTACGAGCAGTACTTC. Translated: CASSPPGQGSLTYEQYF.

The gene calls are TRBV7-2 and TRBJ1-5, with 7 bases lining up with TRBD1. V was pared by 1 base and J by 1 base, with 1 base of the junction left unmatched. CDR1 is SGHTA, CDR2 FQGNSA, per germline. The CDR3 length is 15 residues. The CDR3 nucleotides are TGTGCCAGCAGCTTAGGGGACAGAAGCAATCAGCCCCAGCATTTT. Its translation is CASSLGDRSNQPQHF.

This chain connects TRBV25-1 to TRBJ1-4; D is unresolved. Germline V gives CDR1 MGHDK, CDR2 SYGVNS. V was shortened by 6 bases and J by 0 bases, with 5 bases between the two germline ends. The CDR3 runs 13 residues. CDR3 region: CASRRTTNEKLFF. CDR3 sequence (DNA): TGTGCCAGCAGGAGAACAACTAATGAAAAACTGTTTTTT.

This rearrangement joins TRBV7-8 to TRBJ1-6; D call uncertain. This CDR3 has 16 amino acids. Germline V gene data show CDR1 as SGHVS and CDR2 as FQNEAQ. V dropped 7 bases and J dropped 6 bases, with 19 bases sitting between them. The CDR3 DNA sequence: TGTGCCAGCATCAGTAGCAGCGGACTGCCTAATTCACCCCTCCACTTT. This gives the protein CASISSSGLPNSPLHF.

The genes are TRBV5-1 and TRBJ2-7; the match to TRBD1 covers 9 bases. After removal of 3 bases from V and 6 bases from J, the junction contained 10 bases not matched to a gene. Germline CDR1 reads SGHRS; CDR2 reads YFSETQ. The CDR3 totals 15 residues. This chain's CDR3 is CASSSKQGAGAEQYF. Here the CDR3 DNA reads TGCGCCAGCAGCTCAAAACAGGGGGCGGGTGCCGAGCAGTACTTC.

This chain joins TRBV19 and TRBJ1-2, with TRBD1 identical over 12 bases. Germline values: CDR1 LNHDA, CDR2 SQIVND (reference sequence). V lost 5 bases, J lost 4 bases, and 5 bases stayed unmatched. The CDR3 has 15 amino acids. CDR3 sequence (DNA): TGTGCCAGTAGTCCGGGGACAGGGGGCTTCTATGGCTACACCTTC. Translated: CASSPGTGGFYGYTF.

The CDR3 region is CAVRGGDQPQHF. The CDR3 DNA is TGTGCCGTCAGGGGAGGGGATCAGCCCCAGCATTTT. This chain joins TRBV2 and TRBJ1-5, with D perhaps matching TRBD1 (6 bases). The CDR3 is made up of 12 amino acids. Germline loops: CDR1 SNHLY, CDR2 FYNNEI. V was trimmed by 11 bases and J by 5 bases, leaving 13 bases between them. Looking up the rest from reference TRBV2 and TRBJ1-5 gives the full variable domain: EPEVTQTPSHQVTQMGQEVILRCVPISNHLYFYWYRQILGQKVEFLVSFYNNEISEKSEIFDDQFSVERPDGSNFTLKIRSTKLEDSAMYFCAVRGGDQPQHFGDGTRLSIL.

V and J are TRBV30 and TRBJ2-1, with TRBD2 matching over 7 bases. V shed 2 bases and J 9 bases; nucleotides not matched to a gene: 7. Germline V gene lookup returns CDR1 GTSNPN and CDR2 SVGIG (reference sequence). This CDR3 is built from 13 residues. For the CDR3, the DNA is TGTGCCTGGAGTCACCTAGCGGCTGCTGAGCAGTTCTTC. It codes for CAWSHLAAAEQFF.

The chain couples TRBV9 to TRBJ2-3; weak D call: TRBD2 (6 bases). CDR1 SGDLS and CDR2 YYNGEE come from the germline V gene. The CDR3 length is 17 residues. V was cut by 0 bases and J by 1 base, with 15 bases left in between. This chain's CDR3 is CASSVGVEWGGTDTQYF. CDR3 DNA: TGTGCCAGCAGCGTAGGGGTGGAGTGGGGGGGCACAGATACGCAGTATTTT. Complete variable domain (other parts from reference TRBV9 and TRBJ2-3): DSGVTQTPKHLITATGQRVTLRCSPRSGDLSVYWYQQSLDQGLQFLIQYYNGEERAKGNILERFSAQQFPDLHSELNLSSLELGDSALYFCASSVGVEWGGTDTQYFGPGTRLTVL.

This clone was seen a handful of times. The chain links TRBV15 to TRBJ1-4, with D possibly being TRBD1 (6 bases). V was cut by 3 bases and J by 4 bases, with 12 bases left in between. The CDR3 covers 15 residues. The germline V gene has CDR1 LNHNV and CDR2 YYDKDF (reference sequence). The CDR3 DNA follows: TGTGCCACCAGCAGCAGGGGTCCTTATAATGAAAAACTGTTTTTT. Protein: CATSSRGPYNEKLFF.

This chain uses TRBV5-1 with TRBJ2-7; unclear D gene. Trimming shortened V by 4 bases and J by 3 bases, and 8 bases separated the two germline ends. The germline V gene encodes CDR1 SGHRS and CDR2 YFSETQ. This CDR3 spans 12 amino acids. The CDR3 protein is CASSPPNYEQYF. CDR3 nucleotide sequence: TGCGCCAGCAGCCCCCCTAACTACGAGCAGTACTTC.

A word on this clone: Within the sample, other DNA sequences also encode this same CDR3. J is TRBJ1-1 and V is TRBV5-1; TRBD1 matches 9 bases. The V segment lost 3 bases and the J segment 1 base; nucleotides outside the gene matches: 1. Looked up from germline, CDR1 is SGHRS and CDR2 is YFSETQ. This CDR3 is built from 14 residues. CDR3 DNA: TGCGCCAGCAGCTCGACAGGGGGGAACACTGAAGCTTTCTTT. Residues: CASSSTGGNTEAFF.

This CDR3 is CASNPLGSGGDYSNQPQHF. The CDR3 bases are TGTGCCAGCAACCCCTTGGGAAGTGGGGGGGATTATAGCAATCAGCCCCAGCATTTT. The rearrangement joins TRBV6-2 or TRBV6-3 to TRBJ1-5, with D maybe TRBD1 (5 bases). V dropped 7 bases and J dropped 0 bases, with 25 bases sitting between them. Per the germline V gene, CDR1 is MNHEY and CDR2 is SVGEGT. This CDR3 is 19 amino acids long.

The chain carries TRBV14 and TRBJ1-1, with TRBD1 as a possible D gene (6 bases). This CDR3 is 14 amino acids long. Germline V gene data show CDR1 as SGHDN and CDR2 as FVKESK. The germline V and J ends were trimmed by 0 bases and 5 bases, with 10 bases remaining between them. DNA of the CDR3: TGTGCCAGCAGCCAAGATCGCAGGGGTACTGAAGCTTTCTTT. Translation: CASSQDRRGTEAFF.

V and J are TRBV7-2 and TRBJ1-3; D unresolved. V was clipped by 1 base and J by 2 bases, with 6 bases between them. The CDR3 loop spans 14 amino acids. Germline lookup yields CDR1 SGHTA and CDR2 FQGNSA. CDR3 sequence (DNA): TGTGCCAGCAGCTTAGGTCCCACTGGAAACACCATATATTTT. The encoded protein is CASSLGPTGNTIYF.

The chain employs TRBV16 and TRBJ2-3; possibly TRBD2 for D (7 bases). CDR3 length equals 15 residues. The V gene's germline CDR1 is KGHSY and CDR2 FQNENV. Trimming removed 4 bases from V and 2 bases from J, with 13 bases in between. The CDR3 protein is CASSLGGLSTDTQYF. In DNA, the CDR3 is TGTGCCAGCAGCCTAGGGGGACTATCCACAGATACGCAGTATTTT. The entire variable domain, with the rest obtained from reference TRBV16 and TRBJ2-3, is as follows: GEEVAQTPKHLVRGEGQKAKLYCAPIKGHSYVFWYQQVLKNEFKFLISFQNENVFDETGMPKERFSAKCLPNSPCSLEIQATKLEDSAVYFCASSLGGLSTDTQYFGPGTRLTVL.

The chain couples TRBV14 to TRBJ2-2; 8 bases fit TRBD1. The CDR3 runs 14 residues. Germline assignment: CDR1 SGHDN and CDR2 FVKESK. The V segment lost 4 bases and the J segment 6 bases; nucleotides outside the gene matches: 4. The CDR3 is CASSPTGEAGELFF. The CDR3 DNA reads TGTGCCAGCAGCCCGACAGGGGAGGCCGGGGAGCTGTTTTTT.